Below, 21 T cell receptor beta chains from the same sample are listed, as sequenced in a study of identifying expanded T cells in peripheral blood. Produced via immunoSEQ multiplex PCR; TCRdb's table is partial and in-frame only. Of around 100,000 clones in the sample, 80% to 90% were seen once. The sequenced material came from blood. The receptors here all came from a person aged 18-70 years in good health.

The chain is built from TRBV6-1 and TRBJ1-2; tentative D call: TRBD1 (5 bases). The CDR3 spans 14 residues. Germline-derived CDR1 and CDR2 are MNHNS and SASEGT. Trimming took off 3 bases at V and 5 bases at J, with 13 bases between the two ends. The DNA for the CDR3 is TGTGCCAGCAGTGATTGGACATCCGAATATGGCTACACCTTC. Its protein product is CASSDWTSEYGYTF.

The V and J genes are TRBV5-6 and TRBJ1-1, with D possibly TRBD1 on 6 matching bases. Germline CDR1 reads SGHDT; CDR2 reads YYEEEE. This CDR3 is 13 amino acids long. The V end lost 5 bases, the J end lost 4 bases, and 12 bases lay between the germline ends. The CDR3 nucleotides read TGTGCCAGCAGTCCTACAGGGAGCACTGAAGCTTTCTTT. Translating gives CASSPTGSTEAFF.

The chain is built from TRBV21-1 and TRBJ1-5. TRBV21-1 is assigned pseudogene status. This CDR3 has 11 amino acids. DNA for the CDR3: TGTGCCAGCAGAATCAATCAGCCCCAGCATTTT. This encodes CASRINQPQHF.

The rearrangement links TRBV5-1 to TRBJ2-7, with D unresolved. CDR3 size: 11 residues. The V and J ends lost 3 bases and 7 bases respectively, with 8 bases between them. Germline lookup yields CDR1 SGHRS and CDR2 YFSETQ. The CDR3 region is CASSWNGEQYF. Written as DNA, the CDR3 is TGCGCCAGCAGCTGGAACGGGGAGCAGTACTTC.

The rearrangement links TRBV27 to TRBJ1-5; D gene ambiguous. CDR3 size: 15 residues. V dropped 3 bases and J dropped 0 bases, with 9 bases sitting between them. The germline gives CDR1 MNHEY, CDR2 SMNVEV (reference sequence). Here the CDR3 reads CASSFSGNSNQPQHF. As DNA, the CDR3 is TGTGCCAGCAGTTTTAGTGGAAATAGCAATCAGCCCCAGCATTTT.

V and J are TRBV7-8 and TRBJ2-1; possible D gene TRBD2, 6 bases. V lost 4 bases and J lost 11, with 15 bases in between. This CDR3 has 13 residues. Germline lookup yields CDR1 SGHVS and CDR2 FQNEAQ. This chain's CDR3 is CASSYDLGGKQFF. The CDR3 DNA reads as TGTGCCAGCAGCTACGATCTGGGGGGTAAGCAGTTCTTC. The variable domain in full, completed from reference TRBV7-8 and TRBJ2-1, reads GAGVSQSPRYKVAKRGQDVALRCDPISGHVSLFWYQQALGQGPEFLTYFQNEAQLDKSGLPSDRFFAERPEGSVSTLKIQRTQQEDSAVYLCASSYDLGGKQFFGPGTRLTVL.

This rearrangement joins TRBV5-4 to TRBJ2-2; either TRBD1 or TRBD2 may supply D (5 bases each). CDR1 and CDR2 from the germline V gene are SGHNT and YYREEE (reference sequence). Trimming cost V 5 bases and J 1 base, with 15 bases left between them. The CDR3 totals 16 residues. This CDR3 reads CASSSPRDGNTGELFF. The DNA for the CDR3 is TGTGCCAGCAGTTCGCCCCGGGACGGGAACACCGGGGAGCTGTTTTTT.

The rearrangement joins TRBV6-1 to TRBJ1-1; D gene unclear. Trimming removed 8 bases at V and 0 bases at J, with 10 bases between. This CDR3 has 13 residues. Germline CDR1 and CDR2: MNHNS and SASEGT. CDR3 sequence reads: CASLGELNTEAFF. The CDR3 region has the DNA TGTGCCAGCTTAGGCGAATTGAACACTGAAGCTTTCTTT.

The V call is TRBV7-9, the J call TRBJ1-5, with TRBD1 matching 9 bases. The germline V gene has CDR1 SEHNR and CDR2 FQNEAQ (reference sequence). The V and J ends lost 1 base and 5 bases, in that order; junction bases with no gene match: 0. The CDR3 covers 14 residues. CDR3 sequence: CASSLGTGDQPQHF. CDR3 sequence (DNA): TGTGCCAGCAGCTTAGGGACAGGGGATCAGCCCCAGCATTTT.

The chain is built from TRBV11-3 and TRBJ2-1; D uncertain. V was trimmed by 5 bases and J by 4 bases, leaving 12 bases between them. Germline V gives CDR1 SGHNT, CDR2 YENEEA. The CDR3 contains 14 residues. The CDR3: CASSPRSIYNEQFF. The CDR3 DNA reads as TGTGCCAGCAGCCCAAGGTCTATTTACAATGAGCAGTTCTTC.

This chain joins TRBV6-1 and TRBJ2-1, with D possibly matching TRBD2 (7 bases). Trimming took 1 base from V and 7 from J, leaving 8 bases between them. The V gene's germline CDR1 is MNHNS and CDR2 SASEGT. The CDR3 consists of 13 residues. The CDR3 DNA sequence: TGTGCCAGCAGTGAAGAGGGGGGGAATGAGCAGTTCTTC. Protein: CASSEEGGNEQFF.

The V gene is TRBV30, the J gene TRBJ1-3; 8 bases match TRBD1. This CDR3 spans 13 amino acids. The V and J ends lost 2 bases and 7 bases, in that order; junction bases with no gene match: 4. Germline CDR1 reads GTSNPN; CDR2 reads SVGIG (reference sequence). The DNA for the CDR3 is TGTGCCTGGAGTCAAGACAGGGGCAACACCATATATTTT. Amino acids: CAWSQDRGNTIYF.

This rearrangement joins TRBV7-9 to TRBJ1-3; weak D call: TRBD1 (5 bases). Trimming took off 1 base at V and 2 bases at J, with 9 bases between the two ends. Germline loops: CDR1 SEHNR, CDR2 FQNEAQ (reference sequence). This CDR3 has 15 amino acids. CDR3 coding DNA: TGTGCCAGCAGCTTAGGGGACGCCACTGGAAACACCATATATTTT. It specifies CASSLGDATGNTIYF.

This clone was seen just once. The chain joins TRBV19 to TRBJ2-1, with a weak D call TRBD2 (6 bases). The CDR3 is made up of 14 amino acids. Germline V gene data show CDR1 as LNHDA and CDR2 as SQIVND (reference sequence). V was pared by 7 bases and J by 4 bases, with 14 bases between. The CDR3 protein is CASKLAGVYNEQFF. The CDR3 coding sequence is TGTGCCAGTAAACTAGCCGGAGTGTACAATGAGCAGTTCTTC.

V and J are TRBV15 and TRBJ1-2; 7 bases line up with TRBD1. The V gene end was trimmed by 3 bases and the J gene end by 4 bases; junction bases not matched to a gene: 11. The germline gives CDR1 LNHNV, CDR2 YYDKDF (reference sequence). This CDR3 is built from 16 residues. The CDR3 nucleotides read TGTGCCACCAGCAGCCCCACGGGACAGCGGCGCTATGGCTACACCTTC. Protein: CATSSPTGQRRYGYTF.

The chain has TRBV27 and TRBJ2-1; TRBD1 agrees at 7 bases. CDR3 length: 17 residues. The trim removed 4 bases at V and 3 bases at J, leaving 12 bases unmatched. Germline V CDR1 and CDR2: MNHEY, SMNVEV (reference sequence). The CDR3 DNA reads TGTGCCAGCAGTTCGTCCTCCGGGACAGAGTTCTACAATGAGCAGTTCTTC. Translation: CASSSSSGTEFYNEQFF.

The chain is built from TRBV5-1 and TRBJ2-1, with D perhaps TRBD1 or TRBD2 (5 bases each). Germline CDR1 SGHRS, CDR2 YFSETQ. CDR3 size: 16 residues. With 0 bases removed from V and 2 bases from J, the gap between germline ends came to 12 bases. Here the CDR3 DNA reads TGCGCCAGCAGCTTGGGAGGGGCCGAACCCTACAATGAGCAGTTCTTC. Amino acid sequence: CASSLGGAEPYNEQFF.

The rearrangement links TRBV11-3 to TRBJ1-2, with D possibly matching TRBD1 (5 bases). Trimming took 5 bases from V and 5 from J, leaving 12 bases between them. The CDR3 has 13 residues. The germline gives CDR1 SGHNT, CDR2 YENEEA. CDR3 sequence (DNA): TGTGCCAGCAGCAGCACGGAGGGGTATGGCTACACCTTC. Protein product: CASSSTEGYGYTF.

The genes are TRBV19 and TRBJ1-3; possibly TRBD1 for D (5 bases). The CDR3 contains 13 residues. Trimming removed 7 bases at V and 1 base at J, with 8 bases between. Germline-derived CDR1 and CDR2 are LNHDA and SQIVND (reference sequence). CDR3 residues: CASISGSGNTIYF. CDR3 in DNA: TGTGCCAGTATATCAGGGTCTGGAAACACCATATATTTT.

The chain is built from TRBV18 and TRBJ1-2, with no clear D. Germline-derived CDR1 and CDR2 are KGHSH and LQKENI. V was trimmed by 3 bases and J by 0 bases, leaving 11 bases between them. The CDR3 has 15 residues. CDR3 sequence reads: CASSPNAETNYGYTF. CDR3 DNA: TGTGCCAGCTCACCGAACGCAGAAACTAACTATGGCTACACCTTC.

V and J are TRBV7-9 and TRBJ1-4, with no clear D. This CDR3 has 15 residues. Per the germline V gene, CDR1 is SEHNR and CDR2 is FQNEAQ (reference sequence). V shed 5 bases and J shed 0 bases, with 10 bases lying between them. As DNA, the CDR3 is TGTGCCAGCAGCCCCCCGCCTGCAACTAATGAAAAACTGTTTTTT. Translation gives CASSPPPATNEKLFF.